This T cell receptor (beta chain) came from a study of vaccination effects on CD4 cells after COVID-19. Before sequencing took place, the ViraFEST assay used viral peptide pools to expand antigen-specific CD4+ T cells. The culture ran for 10 days before CD4+ T cells were isolated. The culture medium for over 1.5 million PBMC per well included 10 IU/ml IL-2 and 8.5 to 10 ug/ml peptides. This clone was counted between two and nine times. The antigen is undetermined. The CDR3 has 13 amino acids. V dropped 2 bases and J dropped 14 bases, with 18 bases sitting between them. Germline V gives CDR1 MDHEN, CDR2 SYDVKM. Assay used: immunoSEQ multiplex PCR; TCRdb lists only in-frame clones, some missing. Of 50,000 to 65,000 clones in the sample, around 75% were seen once.

This clonotype originated in a human donor who received a COVID-19 vaccine. The chain joins TRBV28 to TRBJ1-1, with a weak D call TRBD1 (6 bases). Sequencing was performed on CD4+ T cells from PBMCs cultured with HCoV-229E spike peptides, taken before COVID-19 vaccination. The CDR3 DNA reads as TGTGCCAGCAGTTTACCTAAAACAGGGAGTCTGTTCTTT. It encodes CASSLPKTGSLFF. The variable domain in full, completed from reference TRBV28 and TRBJ1-1, reads DVKVTQSSRYLVKRTGEKVFLECVQDMDHENMFWYRQDPGLGLRLIYFSYDVKMKEKGDIPEGYSVSREKKERFSLILESASTNQTSMYLCASSLPKTGSLFFGQGTRLTVV.